The 31 T cell receptor beta chains below were found in one sample sequenced in a study of T-cell reconstitution after alpha-beta-depleted transplantation in children. Preparation of the TCRbeta library involved a method that used unique molecular identifiers. TCRdb used MiXCR to reprocess the PCR reads, holding one entry per CDR3 protein. This sample has 60,000 to 70,000 distinct CDR3 sequences, with just under 5% found just once. Here the sequenced sample was PBMCs, mostly from graft donor cells, taken 180 days after TCRalphabeta/CD19-depleted stem cell transplant. These receptors all come from a boy in the first two years of life who had a stem cell transplant for acute myeloid leukemia, so the T cells may come from the graft donor.

This clonotype came up many times. V and J are TRBV30 and TRBJ1-1; no clear D gene. Germline V lookup: CDR1 GTSNPN, CDR2 SVGIG (reference sequence). Trimming shortened V by 3 bases and J by 5 bases, and 4 bases separated the two germline ends. The CDR3 extends over 10 amino acids. The DNA of the CDR3 is TGTGCCTGGAGGGAGACTGAAGCTTTCTTT. Encoded protein: CAWRETEAFF.

The table lists this clonotype with many counts. This chain connects TRBV19 to TRBJ2-5; possibly TRBD1 or TRBD2 for D (6 bases each). This CDR3 comprises 15 residues. CDR1 is LNHDA, CDR2 SQIVND, per germline (reference sequence). The V end lost 5 bases, the J end lost 0 bases, and 13 bases lay between the germline ends. Here the CDR3 reads CASSPRGGNQETQYF. The CDR3, as DNA: TGTGCCAGTAGTCCCAGAGGGGGGAACCAAGAGACCCAGTACTTC.

This clonotype was picked up many times. The chain couples TRBV12-3 or TRBV12-4 to TRBJ2-2; TRBD1 is a possible D gene (6 bases). There are 15 residues in the CDR3. Trimming stripped 7 bases from V and 5 bases from J, with 17 bases between. CDR3: CASTRRRGSTGELFF. CDR3 in DNA: TGTGCCAGCACCCGGAGAAGGGGGTCTACCGGGGAGCTGTTTTTT.

This clonotype came up many times. The genes are TRBV30 and TRBJ2-1; D ambiguous. Trimming removed 5 bases from V and 0 bases from J, with 11 bases in between. Germline CDR1 and CDR2: GTSNPN and SVGIG (reference sequence). The CDR3 runs to 14 residues. The CDR3 bases are TGTGCCTGGTCCTTCGGTAACTCCTACAATGAGCAGTTCTTC. Translated, it gives CAWSFGNSYNEQFF.

This clonotype occurred many times. The V call is TRBV9, the J call TRBJ2-3; the match to TRBD2 covers 8 bases. The CDR3 has 17 residues. Unmatched junction bases numbered 12, after V lost 3 bases and J lost 3 bases. Germline V CDR1 and CDR2: SGDLS, YYNGEE. The CDR3 here is CASSDRPRRGATDTQYF. The CDR3 DNA sequence: TGTGCCAGCAGCGACCGTCCGAGGCGGGGGGCGACAGATACGCAGTATTTT.

This clonotype was detected ten times or more. V is TRBV4-1 and J is TRBJ2-7, with D perhaps assigned TRBD1 or TRBD2 (5 bases each). With 3 bases removed from V and 2 bases from J, the gap between germline ends came to 14 bases. This CDR3 is 15 amino acids long. Germline V gene lookup returns CDR1 MGHRA and CDR2 YSYEKL. In nucleotides, the CDR3 is TGCGCCAGCAGCCAGGCCGGGACGGGGACCTACGAGCAGTACTTC. This codes for CASSQAGTGTYEQYF.

At least ten counts were recorded for this clonotype. The chain carries TRBV27 and TRBJ2-1; no definite D call. CDR1 and CDR2 from the germline V gene are MNHEY and SMNVEV (reference sequence). Trimming stripped 9 bases from V and 7 bases from J, with 4 bases between. The CDR3 sequence is 9 residues long. The CDR3 DNA sequence: TGTGCCAGTAGTAATGAGCAGTTCTTC. As protein: CASSNEQFF.

In its sample, this clonotype was seen many times. This chain links TRBV3-1 with TRBJ2-3, with D hard to call. Trimming removed 4 bases from V and 3 bases from J, with 17 bases in between. The CDR3 is made up of 16 amino acids. The germline CDR1 and CDR2 sequences are LGHDT and YNNKEL (reference sequence). For the CDR3, the DNA is TGTGCCAGCAGCCGAGTTGCAGGAAGTGTAACAGATACGCAGTATTTT. This translates into CASSRVAGSVTDTQYF.

This clonotype has at least ten counts. This chain connects TRBV7-2 to TRBJ2-3; 9 nucleotides align to TRBD2. The CDR3 spans 16 residues. V lost 2 bases and J lost 4; bases outside the gene matches: 7. CDR1 and CDR2 (germline): SGHTA, FQGNSA. The CDR3 DNA is TGTGCCAGCAGCTTAAACCCGGGACTAGCATCAGATACGCAGTATTTT. The encoded protein is CASSLNPGLASDTQYF. The full variable domain, completed using reference TRBV7-2 and TRBJ2-3, is GAGVSQSPSNKVTEKGKDVELRCDPISGHTALYWYRQSLGQGLEFLIYFQGNSAPDKSGLPSDRFSAERTGGSVSTLTIQRTQQEDSAVYLCASSLNPGLASDTQYFGPGTRLTVL.

This clonotype has a count of ten or more. Mismatch with germline at one junction end may stem from a read error. The V call is TRBV6-1, the J call TRBJ1-5, with TRBD1 identical over 8 bases. The germline V gene encodes CDR1 MNHNS and CDR2 SASEGT. The CDR3 extends over 14 amino acids. The CDR3 DNA reads as TGTGCCAGCAGAGAAGACAGGGGAGGCCAGCCCCAGCATTTT. This encodes CASREDRGGQPQHF.

This clonotype was counted at least ten times. This rearrangement joins TRBV11-2 to TRBJ2-5; 8 nucleotides align to TRBD2. V gave up 5 bases and J gave up 5 bases; unmatched junction bases: 13. The CDR3 consists of 16 residues. Germline values: CDR1 SGHAT, CDR2 FQNNGV. The CDR3 DNA follows: TGTGCCAGCAGCACCAATTCGGGGGGGAAAGGGGAGACCCAGTACTTC. It encodes CASSTNSGGKGETQYF.

This clonotype appeared many times. The chain employs TRBV7-7 and TRBJ2-3; D is unclear. CDR1 and CDR2 (germline): SSHAT, FNYEAQ (reference sequence). Trimming left V 5 bases short and J 0 bases short, with 12 bases between. The CDR3 runs 15 residues. The CDR3 coding sequence is TGTGCCAGCAGCCGGTTCCTCTCTAGCACAGATACGCAGTATTTT. Its translation: CASSRFLSSTDTQYF.

This clonotype was seen many times. This chain uses TRBV18 with TRBJ2-5; TRBD2 agrees at 10 bases. The CDR3 has 16 residues. After removal of 4 bases from V and 4 bases from J, the junction contained 9 bases not matched to a gene. Germline CDR1 is KGHSH and CDR2 is LQKENI. The CDR3 coding sequence is TGTGCCAGCTCACTCCAAGCGGGGGGGCCCGGAGAGACCCAGTACTTC. Its protein is CASSLQAGGPGETQYF. Full variable domain (outside the CDR3, taken from reference TRBV18 and TRBJ2-5): NAGVMQNPRHLVRRRGQEARLRCSPMKGHSHVYWYRQLPEEGLKFMVYLQKENIIDESGMPKERFSAEFPKEGPSILRIQQVVRGDSAAYFCASSLQAGGPGETQYFGPGTRLLVL.

In this sample, this clonotype turned up many times. The chain recombines TRBV12-3 or TRBV12-4 with TRBJ2-2; no clear D. This CDR3 has 13 residues. V was cut by 3 bases and J by 6 bases, with 8 bases left in between. The CDR3 reads CASSFGSAGELFF. The CDR3, as DNA: TGTGCCAGCAGTTTCGGTTCGGCCGGGGAGCTGTTTTTT.

In this sample, this clonotype turned up a few times. This sequence joins TRBV19 and TRBJ2-7, with 8 bases aligning to TRBD2. CDR1 LNHDA and CDR2 SQIVND come from the germline V gene (reference sequence). V lost 3 bases to trimming and J lost 3 bases; unmatched junction nucleotides: 1. This CDR3 comprises 13 residues. In DNA form, the CDR3 reads TGTGCCAGTAGTATTCGGGAGGGCTACGAGCAGTACTTC. Encoded protein: CASSIREGYEQYF.

V and J are TRBV4-2 and TRBJ1-2, with 9 bases matching TRBD1. Germline CDR1 LGHNA, CDR2 YNFKEQ. This CDR3 is 15 amino acids long. Trimming removed 10 bases from V and 4 bases from J; junction bases left unmatched: 13. The CDR3 loop reads CAMGLGTGNFYGYTF. The CDR3 region has the DNA TGTGCCATGGGCCTGGGGACAGGGAATTTCTATGGCTACACCTTC.

At least ten counts were recorded for this clonotype. The rearrangement joins TRBV24-1 to TRBJ2-1; TRBD1 or TRBD2 may be the D gene (5 bases each). Trimming took 1 base from V and 4 from J, leaving 10 bases between them. The length of the CDR3 is 15 residues. Germline V CDR1 and CDR2: KGHDR, SFDVKD. The chain's CDR3 is CATSDFGTGYNEQFF. CDR3 nucleotides: TGTGCCACCAGTGATTTTGGGACGGGTTACAATGAGCAGTTCTTC.

This clonotype has at least ten counts. The V and J genes are TRBV7-9 and TRBJ2-2; perhaps TRBD2 as D (6 bases). The CDR3 totals 15 residues. The ends were cut back, 0 bases at V and 6 bases at J, with 11 bases in the middle. The germline V gene encodes CDR1 SEHNR and CDR2 FQNEAQ (reference sequence). For the CDR3, the DNA is TGTGCCAGCAGCTTAGCGGGAGGCTTCTCCGGGGAGCTGTTTTTT. The encoded protein is CASSLAGGFSGELFF.

This clonotype was recorded many times. V and J are TRBV21-1 and TRBJ1-1; TRBD1 is the table's D call and was not checked against the DNA. TRBV21-1 is deemed a pseudogene. The CDR3 loop spans 16 amino acids. CDR3 region: CASSKAPDRPNTEAFF. CDR3 nucleotide sequence: TGTGCCAGCAGCAAAGCGCCGGACAGGCCCAACACTGAAGCTTTCTTT.

This clonotype was counted at least ten times. The CDR3 DNA reads as TGTGCCAGCAGTGTCTCAGGGGGCGCGTTCACTGAAGCTTTCTTT. This translates into CASSVSGGAFTEAFF. The J gene is TRBJ1-1, the V gene TRBV6-1, with 8 bases fitting TRBD1. This CDR3 region has 15 residues. Looked up from germline, CDR1 is MNHNS and CDR2 is SASEGT. The V gene end was trimmed by 4 bases and the J gene end by 4 bases; junction bases not matched to a gene: 8.

This clonotype was recorded many times. The genes are TRBV27 and TRBJ2-3; no definite D call. There are 15 residues in the CDR3. The V gene lost 2 bases and the J gene lost 5 bases, with 14 bases spanning the gap. Germline CDR1 MNHEY, CDR2 SMNVEV (reference sequence). The CDR3 nucleotides are TGTGCCAGCAGTTTAGTAAGCCCCGCGATAGATACGCAGTATTTT. Its protein product is CASSLVSPAIDTQYF.

The sample holds many counts of this clonotype. This chain joins TRBV12-3 or TRBV12-4 and TRBJ2-7, with TRBD1 matching over 10 bases. Trimming cost V 6 bases and J 3 bases; bases outside gene matches: 8. The CDR3 consists of 15 residues. Written as DNA, the CDR3 is TGTGCCAGCAGCTCGGGGACAGGGGTCCTCTACGAGCAGTACTTC. Translating it yields CASSSGTGVLYEQYF.

Many counts were recorded for this clonotype. The chain combines TRBV5-5 with TRBJ2-2; 7 bases align to TRBD1. Germline lookup yields CDR1 SGHKS and CDR2 YYEKEE (reference sequence). The J segment lost 2 bases and the V segment lost 2 bases, leaving 3 bases of the junction unmatched. This CDR3 is built from 15 residues. CDR3 loop: CASSFRGSNTGELFF. The CDR3 nucleotides are TGTGCCAGCAGCTTCAGGGGGTCAAACACCGGGGAGCTGTTTTTT.

This clonotype was found many times. The V gene is TRBV2, the J gene TRBJ1-6; no reliable D call. Deletions cut 6 bases from V and 2 bases from J, with 5 bases between. CDR3 length: 13 residues. Germline assignment: CDR1 SNHLY and CDR2 FYNNEI. In DNA, the CDR3 is TGTGCCAGCAGGGGGACCTATAATTCACCCCTCCACTTT. Residues: CASRGTYNSPLHF.

This clonotype was detected many times. The gene calls are TRBV7-9 and TRBJ2-1; TRBD2 is a possible D gene (6 bases). This CDR3 is built from 12 residues. Per germline, CDR1 SEHNR and CDR2 FQNEAQ (reference sequence). Trimming removed 4 bases from V and 12 bases from J, with 13 bases in between. The CDR3 is CASSSRGGVQFF. In nucleotides, the CDR3 is TGTGCCAGCAGCTCTAGGGGAGGAGTGCAGTTCTTC.

This clonotype was seen at least ten times. The chain carries TRBV6-5 and TRBJ1-4; 7 bases match TRBD1. Looked up from germline, CDR1 is MNHEY and CDR2 is SVGAGI. The CDR3 is made up of 14 amino acids. Trimming cost V 4 bases and J 10 bases; bases outside gene matches: 9. DNA for the CDR3: TGTGCCAGCAGTTCCCACAGGGGCAGCGGAAAACTGTTTTTT. This codes for CASSSHRGSGKLFF.

At least ten counts were recorded for this clonotype. V gene TRBV18 combines with J gene TRBJ2-3; D gene uncertain. CDR3 length: 14 residues. V was clipped by 3 bases and J by 0 bases, with 7 bases between them. Germline V gene data show CDR1 as KGHSH and CDR2 as LQKENI. CDR3 coding DNA: TGTGCCAGCTCACCCCGACCTAGCACAGATACGCAGTATTTT. This sequence encodes CASSPRPSTDTQYF.

Remarks on this clonotype: One base away lies a much larger clone, so this may be a sequencing read error. The V and J genes are TRBV29-1 and TRBJ2-3, with 9 bases that match TRBD1. The CDR3 is made up of 16 amino acids. V shed 3 bases, J shed 2 bases, and the junction held 9 bases outside the gene matches. CDR1 is SQVTM and CDR2 is ANQGSEA in the germline V gene. The CDR3 DNA reads as TGCAGCGTTGATTGGGACAGGGACCATATCACAGATACGCAGTATTTT. Translating gives CSVDWDRDHITDTQYF.

This clonotype was recorded at least ten times. The rearrangement joins TRBV29-1 to TRBJ2-3; 10 bases are a match to TRBD2. CDR3 length: 14 amino acids. V lost 5 bases to trimming and J lost 1 base; unmatched junction nucleotides: 3. Germline V CDR1 and CDR2: SQVTM, ANQGSEA. The CDR3 DNA follows: TGCAGCGTTTCCCTAGCGGGGGGCACAGATACGCAGTATTTT. Its protein is CSVSLAGGTDTQYF.

This clonotype was recorded at least ten times. The chain links TRBV12-3 or TRBV12-4 to TRBJ2-1; no reliable D call. The V end was cut by 2 bases, the J end by 0 bases, with 8 bases between. CDR3 length equals 15 residues. The CDR3 sequence: CASSLLAPSYNEQFF. CDR3 DNA sequence: TGTGCCAGCAGTTTATTAGCCCCCTCCTACAATGAGCAGTTCTTC.

This clonotype is termed medium-sized. V usage is TRBV3-1 and J usage is TRBJ2-7; weak D call: TRBD2 (6 bases). The CDR3 is made up of 13 amino acids. The V and J ends lost 1 base and 7 bases respectively, with 11 bases between them. Germline assignment: CDR1 LGHDT and CDR2 YNNKEL (reference sequence). The CDR3: CASSQGPGGEQYV. CDR3 DNA sequence: TGTGCCAGCAGCCAAGGCCCCGGGGGAGAGCAGTACGTC.